The 27 T cell receptor beta chains below all came from one sample that was sequenced in a study of blood T cells in healthy people across ages. With a J-beta primer mix and a sample-barcoded 5' primer, a second PCR ran about 6 to 11 cycles. In TCRdb, the 5' RACE reads were re-called with MiXCR into one record per CDR3 protein. Of roughly 1.5 million distinct CDR3 sequences in the sample, roughly 43% were seen once. Sequencing was carried out using blood. The receptors shown here come from a woman aged 18 to 35 in good health.

The table lists this clonotype with a few counts. The V and J genes are TRBV12-3 or TRBV12-4 and TRBJ1-4; 9 bases are shared with TRBD1. Trimming cost V 5 bases and J 5 bases; bases outside gene matches: 15. The CDR3 length is 18 residues. The CDR3 DNA reads TGTGCCAGCAGTACCACTCTCCCGGGACAGGGTCGGAATGAAAAACTGTTTTTT. This sequence encodes CASSTTLPGQGRNEKLFF.

In this sample, this clonotype turned up many times. The rearrangement joins TRBV24-1 to TRBJ2-3, with D perhaps TRBD1 (6 bases). The CDR3 is made up of 15 amino acids. Trimming took off 4 bases at V and 1 base at J, with 11 bases between the two ends. Germline CDR1 reads KGHDR; CDR2 reads SFDVKD. The CDR3 nucleotides read TGTGCCACCAGTGAAGGGGGAGTAGGCACAGATACGCAGTATTTT. Its protein is CATSEGGVGTDTQYF.

This clonotype was recorded a few times. The rearrangement links TRBV7-3 to TRBJ2-1, with D unresolved. V was pared by 5 bases and J by 7 bases, with 6 bases between. The germline CDR1 and CDR2 sequences are SGHTA and FQGTGA. The length of the CDR3 is 11 residues. CDR3 nucleotides: TGTGCCAGCAGCATAGATAATGAGCAGTTCTTC. Its translation: CASSIDNEQFF.

This clonotype was picked up many times. The rearrangement joins TRBV3-1 to TRBJ2-1; 8 bases align to TRBD2. The germline V gene has CDR1 LGHDT and CDR2 YNNKEL (reference sequence). The CDR3 runs to 14 residues. V lost 5 bases, J lost 6 bases, and 6 bases stayed unmatched. CDR3 nucleotides: TGTGCCAGCAGCTTAGGGAGCGGGGGCAATGAGCAGTTCTTC. It yields the protein CASSLGSGGNEQFF.

The chain has TRBV19 and TRBJ2-7, with 13 nucleotides matching TRBD2. Trimming took 5 bases from V and 4 from J; bases not matched to a gene: 5. The germline V gene encodes CDR1 LNHDA and CDR2 SQIVND (reference sequence). The CDR3 consists of 15 residues. CDR3 sequence (DNA): TGTGCCAGTAGTGAACTAGCGGGAGGGCTGTACGAGCAGTACTTC. This translates into CASSELAGGLYEQYF.

In its sample, this clonotype was seen a few times. The chain employs TRBV9 and TRBJ2-1; 13 bases are shared with TRBD2. Germline trimming cut 0 bases from V and 6 bases from J; bases unmatched to any gene: 6. CDR1 and CDR2 from the germline V gene are SGDLS and YYNGEE. CDR3 length: 17 amino acids. CDR3 amino acids: CASSVARTSGSINEQFF. The DNA of the CDR3 is TGTGCCAGCAGCGTAGCTCGGACTAGCGGGAGTATCAATGAGCAGTTCTTC.

The table lists this clonotype with a few counts. This chain uses TRBV10-3 with TRBJ2-7; TRBD1 or TRBD2 may be the D gene (5 bases each). This CDR3 has 14 residues. The V end lost 8 bases, the J end lost 8 bases, and 22 bases lay between the germline ends. CDR1 and CDR2 from the germline V gene are ENHRY and SYGVKD. The DNA for the CDR3 is TGTGCCATCCACTCGGGGACGGATGATTCCCAGCAGTACTTC. Amino acid sequence: CAIHSGTDDSQQYF.

In DNA, the CDR3 is TGTGCCAGCAGCGTAGATTCCCCTGGCGAGCAGTACTTC. The encoded protein is CASSVDSPGEQYF. The genes are TRBV9 and TRBJ2-7; D call uncertain. This CDR3 is built from 13 residues. The germline V gene encodes CDR1 SGDLS and CDR2 YYNGEE. Trimming shortened V by 0 bases and J by 6 bases, and 10 bases separated the two germline ends.

This clonotype was observed a handful of times. The rearrangement joins TRBV7-2 to TRBJ2-7; D is uncertain. Germline CDR1 is SGHTA and CDR2 is FQGNSA. The CDR3 runs to 13 residues. Between the trimmed V and J ends, which lost 4 bases and 1 base, there was a span of 8 bases. The CDR3 nucleotides read TGTGCCAGCAGCTCCCTGCCTTCCTACGAGCAGTACTTC. Encoded protein: CASSSLPSYEQYF.

This clonotype was seen only a few times. The chain couples TRBV4-3 to TRBJ1-5; TRBD1 matches 7 bases. CDR1 and CDR2 from the germline V gene are LGHNA and YSLEER. The CDR3 consists of 15 residues. The trim removed 1 base at V and 6 bases at J, leaving 6 bases unmatched. CDR3 nucleotide sequence: TGCGCCAGCAGCCAAGGAGGGGGCGCGTTTCAGCCCCAGCATTTT. Residues: CASSQGGGAFQPQHF.

J is TRBJ2-3 and V is TRBV6-6; no reliable D call. The CDR3 spans 14 residues. V gave up 0 bases and J gave up 4 bases, with 8 bases separating them. CDR1 is MNHNY, CDR2 SVGAGI, per germline (reference sequence). CDR3 loop: CASSYSFQSDTQYF. The CDR3 region has the DNA TGTGCCAGCAGTTACTCGTTCCAGTCAGATACGCAGTATTTT.

The chain links TRBV7-9 to TRBJ2-3, with D possibly TRBD1 on 7 matching bases. This CDR3 has 14 residues. Trimming stripped 7 bases from V and 2 bases from J, with 13 bases between. Germline CDR1 SEHNR, CDR2 FQNEAQ (reference sequence). CDR3 sequence (DNA): TGTGCCAGCACCAGGGGGGACGCCACAGATACGCAGTATTTT. The encoded protein is CASTRGDATDTQYF.

This sequence joins TRBV29-1 and TRBJ2-1; tentatively, D is TRBD2 (6 bases). Germline assignment: CDR1 SQVTM and CDR2 ANQGSEA. The CDR3 contains 15 residues. Trimming cost V 0 bases and J 7 bases, with 16 bases left between them. The CDR3 loop is CSVEEDSGGSNEQFF. Written as DNA, the CDR3 is TGCAGCGTTGAAGAGGATAGCGGCGGTAGTAATGAGCAGTTCTTC.

The chain uses TRBV13 and TRBJ2-4, with D tentatively TRBD1 or TRBD2 (6 bases each). The CDR3 loop spans 15 amino acids. In germline, CDR1 is PRHDT, CDR2 FYEKMQ (reference sequence). V was shortened by 4 bases and J by 4 bases, with 14 bases between the two germline ends. DNA for the CDR3: TGTGCCAGCAGCTACCGCCGGGGGCCTAAAAACATTCAGTACTTC. Amino acids: CASSYRRGPKNIQYF.

The genes are TRBV29-1 and TRBJ2-1; D is unclear. V was clipped by 5 bases and J by 5 bases, with 13 bases between them. Germline lookup yields CDR1 SQVTM and CDR2 ANQGSEA. The CDR3 loop spans 13 amino acids. The CDR3 DNA sequence: TGCAGCGTTAGGTTAGCAGTAAACAATGAGCAGTTCTTC. Protein product: CSVRLAVNNEQFF.

This clonotype was seen a few times. The chain uses TRBV6-2 or TRBV6-3 and TRBJ2-5, with 7 bases fitting TRBD1. The length of the CDR3 is 14 residues. In germline, CDR1 is MNHEY, CDR2 SVGEGT. Trimming took 5 bases from V and 6 from J; bases not matched to a gene: 9. For the CDR3, the DNA is TGTGCCAGCAGTGAGACAGGGTTTCAGAAGACCCAGTACTTC. It yields the protein CASSETGFQKTQYF.

This clonotype was counted only a few times. The genes are TRBV7-2 and TRBJ1-1; TRBD1 agrees at 9 bases. The ends lost 1 base at V and 4 bases at J; junction bases unmatched: 4. The CDR3 covers 15 residues. The germline CDR1 and CDR2 sequences are SGHTA and FQGNSA. The CDR3 nucleotides are TGTGCCAGCAGCTTAGACAGGGGGCGGGGCACTGAAGCTTTCTTT. As protein: CASSLDRGRGTEAFF.

The chain employs TRBV29-1 and TRBJ2-1; D is perhaps TRBD1 (6 bases). This CDR3 is 12 amino acids long. V dropped 6 bases and J dropped 8 bases, with 14 bases sitting between them. Germline CDR1 reads SQVTM; CDR2 reads ANQGSEA. CDR3 sequence reads: CSVETGFDEQFF. CDR3 in DNA: TGCAGCGTGGAAACAGGGTTCGATGAGCAGTTCTTC.

The V and J genes are TRBV11-1 and TRBJ2-3; TRBD2 agrees at 8 bases. CDR3 size: 15 residues. V shed 4 bases, J shed 2 bases, and the junction held 5 bases outside the gene matches. Germline assignment: CDR1 SGHAT and CDR2 FQDESV (reference sequence). The CDR3 loop is CASSSLAGITDTQYF. DNA of the CDR3: TGTGCCAGCAGCTCTTTAGCGGGAATCACAGATACGCAGTATTTT. The whole variable domain, remainder taken from reference TRBV11-1 and TRBJ2-3, is EAEVAQSPRYKITEKSQAVAFWCDPISGHATLYWYRQILGQGPELLVQFQDESVVDDSQLPKDRFSAERLKGVDSTLKIQPAELGDSAMYLCASSSLAGITDTQYFGPGTRLTVL.

J is TRBJ2-3 and V is TRBV4-3, with a weak D call TRBD2 (6 bases). Trimming took 5 bases from V and 7 from J, leaving 25 bases between them. The CDR3 contains 17 residues. From germline, CDR1 is LGHNA and CDR2 YSLEER. CDR3: CASSLDQTSRYANTQYF. The CDR3 DNA follows: TGCGCCAGCAGCTTAGACCAGACTAGTCGTTATGCGAATACGCAGTATTTT.

In its sample, this clonotype was seen a few times. The gene calls are TRBV9 and TRBJ2-3; 7 bases are shared with TRBD2. The CDR3 contains 14 residues. The germline V gene has CDR1 SGDLS and CDR2 YYNGEE. Unmatched junction bases numbered 12, after V lost 4 bases and J lost 10 bases. In DNA form, the CDR3 reads TGTGCCAGCAGCTTTAGCTGGGAGGGGACCGCGCAGTATTTT. Its translation: CASSFSWEGTAQYF.

The V and J genes are TRBV4-1 and TRBJ1-1; TRBD1 agrees at 8 bases. The V gene's germline CDR1 is MGHRA and CDR2 YSYEKL. The CDR3 runs 17 residues. Trimming at V came to 2 bases and at J to 3 bases, leaving 11 bases not matched to a gene. The CDR3 is CASSQTEMTGVDTEAFF. The CDR3 DNA reads as TGCGCCAGCAGCCAAACCGAAATGACAGGGGTTGACACTGAAGCTTTCTTT.

This clonotype was picked up a small number of times. The CDR3 DNA reads as TGCGCCAGCAGCACATCCGGGACAGACTACGAGCAGTACTTC. Protein: CASSTSGTDYEQYF. V usage is TRBV5-1 and J usage is TRBJ2-7, with 7 bases fitting TRBD1. The CDR3 has 14 amino acids. V lost 4 bases to trimming and J lost 3 bases; unmatched junction nucleotides: 7. Germline lookup yields CDR1 SGHRS and CDR2 YFSETQ. Full variable domain (outside the CDR3, taken from reference TRBV5-1 and TRBJ2-7): KAGVTQTPRYLIKTRGQQVTLSCSPISGHRSVSWYQQTPGQGLQFLFEYFSETQRNKGNFPGRFSGRQFSNSRSEMNVSTLELGDSALYLCASSTSGTDYEQYFGPGTRLTVT.

This clonotype was seen ten or more times. The chain employs TRBV7-2 and TRBJ1-4; D uncertain. CDR1 SGHTA and CDR2 FQGNSA come from the germline V gene. The CDR3 totals 13 residues. Trimming stripped 1 base from V and 4 bases from J, with 4 bases between. The chain's CDR3 is CASSLGLNEKLFF. As DNA, the CDR3 is TGTGCCAGCAGCTTAGGTCTTAATGAAAAACTGTTTTTT.

The genes are TRBV4-2 and TRBJ2-7, with no clear D. The DNA end is a closer match to TRBJ2-5, so the J assignment may be wrong. This CDR3 is built from 16 residues. Germline assignment: CDR1 LGHNA and CDR2 YNFKEQ. The chain's CDR3 is CASSQDKPTLGETQYF. DNA of the CDR3: TGTGCCAGCAGCCAAGATAAGCCCACACTCGGGGAGACCCAGTACTTC.

About this clonotype: The conserved phenylalanine or tryptophan normally closing the CDR3 is absent here, so this likely arose from a read error. The chain links TRBV27 to TRBJ1-5; 10 bases align to TRBD1. CDR1 is MNHEY and CDR2 is SMNVEV in the germline V gene (reference sequence). CDR3 length: 16 residues. For the CDR3, the DNA is TGTGACAGCAGTCCCCGGGACAGGGGTAGCAATCAGCCCCAGCATTCT. Protein product: CDSSPRDRGSNQPQHS.

This chain joins TRBV5-5 and TRBJ1-4; the D is unclear. Trimming stripped 7 bases from V and 0 bases from J, with 10 bases between. The CDR3 runs to 14 residues. Germline CDR1 reads SGHKS; CDR2 reads YYEKEE (reference sequence). CDR3 sequence: CASVFGPTNEKLFF. CDR3 sequence (DNA): TGTGCCAGCGTCTTTGGCCCAACTAATGAAAAACTGTTTTTT. The full variable domain, in which reference TRBV5-5 and TRBJ1-4 provide the parts outside the CDR3, is DAGVTQSPTHLIKTRGQQVTLRCSPISGHKSVSWYQQVLGQGPQFIFQYYEKEERGRGNFPDRFSARQFPNYSSELNVNALLLGDSALYLCASVFGPTNEKLFFGSGTQLSVL.